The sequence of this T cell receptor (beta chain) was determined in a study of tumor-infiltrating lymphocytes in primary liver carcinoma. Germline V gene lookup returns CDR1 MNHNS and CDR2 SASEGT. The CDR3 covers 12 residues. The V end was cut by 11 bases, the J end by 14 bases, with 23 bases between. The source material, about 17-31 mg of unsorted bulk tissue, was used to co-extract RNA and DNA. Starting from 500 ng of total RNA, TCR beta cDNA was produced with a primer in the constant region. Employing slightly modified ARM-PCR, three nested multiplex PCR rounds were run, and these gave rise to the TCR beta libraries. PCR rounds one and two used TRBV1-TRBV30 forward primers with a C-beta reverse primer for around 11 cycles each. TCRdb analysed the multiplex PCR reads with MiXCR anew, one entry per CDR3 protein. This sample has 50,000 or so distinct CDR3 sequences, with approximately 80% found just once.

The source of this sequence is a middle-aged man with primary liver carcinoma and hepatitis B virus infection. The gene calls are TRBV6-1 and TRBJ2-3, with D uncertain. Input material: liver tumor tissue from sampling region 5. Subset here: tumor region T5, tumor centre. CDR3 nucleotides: TGTGCCGGCCGCTCACAGAGAGGTGCGCTGTATTTT. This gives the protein CAGRSQRGALYF.